The 14 T cell receptor beta chains reported below all come from one sample, sequenced in a study of T cell repertoires in cytomegalovirus infection. TCRdb fed the reads into MiXCR, producing one record per CDR3 protein. The sample shows a few hundred thousand distinct CDR3 sequences, roughly 13% of them seen only once. Sequencing was carried out using PBMCs. All receptors derive from a human donor in good health (CMV status not recorded). Some clones in this sample may be carry-over from other donors' samples.

This chain connects TRBV29-1 to TRBJ2-7; TRBD2 is a possible D gene (6 bases). Trimming took 5 bases from V and 0 from J, leaving 8 bases between them. This CDR3 contains 12 residues. Germline CDR1 is SQVTM and CDR2 is ANQGSEA. The CDR3 region is CSVLSGSYEQYF. The CDR3 DNA is TGCAGCGTTCTTAGCGGCTCCTACGAGCAGTACTTC.

The chain carries TRBV7-9 and TRBJ2-7, with 8 bases that match TRBD2. The V gene's germline CDR1 is SEHNR and CDR2 FQNEAQ (reference sequence). V lost 2 bases, J lost 4 bases, and 7 bases stayed unmatched. This CDR3 contains 15 residues. CDR3 DNA sequence: TGTGCCAGCAGCTTATCGATCGGGGGGGCGTACGAGCAGTACTTC. It codes for CASSLSIGGAYEQYF. Combining the CDR3 with reference TRBV7-9 and TRBJ2-7 gives the whole variable domain DTGVSQNPRHKITKRGQNVTFRCDPISEHNRLYWYRQTLGQGPEFLTYFQNEAQLEKSRLLSDRFSAERPKGSFSTLEIQRTEQGDSAMYLCASSLSIGGAYEQYFGPGTRLTVT.

This chain uses TRBV5-1 with TRBJ2-3, with unresolved D. Germline V gene lookup returns CDR1 SGHRS and CDR2 YFSETQ. This CDR3 region has 12 residues. The germline V and J ends were trimmed by 4 bases and 10 bases, with 13 bases remaining between them. The CDR3 protein is CASSPKPPAQYF. The CDR3 coding sequence is TGCGCCAGCAGCCCCAAGCCCCCTGCGCAGTATTTT. The entire variable domain, with the rest obtained from reference TRBV5-1 and TRBJ2-3, is as follows: KAGVTQTPRYLIKTRGQQVTLSCSPISGHRSVSWYQQTPGQGLQFLFEYFSETQRNKGNFPGRFSGRQFSNSRSEMNVSTLELGDSALYLCASSPKPPAQYFGPGTRLTVL.

This clonotype was observed at least ten times. The chain couples TRBV28 to TRBJ1-1, with D perhaps TRBD1 (5 bases). The CDR3 runs to 14 residues. Germline V gives CDR1 MDHEN, CDR2 SYDVKM. V lost 6 bases and J lost 0, with 11 bases in between. In nucleotides, the CDR3 is TGTGCCAGCAGCTTGGGGGGGTTGAACACTGAAGCTTTCTTT. Encoded protein: CASSLGGLNTEAFF.

Ten or more counts support this clonotype. The CDR3 nucleotides are TGTGCCAGCAGCCCTCGGTACCGGACAAGACCTTCCTATGGCTACACCTTC. It translates to CASSPRYRTRPSYGYTF. The chain carries TRBV7-2 and TRBJ1-2; D perhaps matches TRBD1 (5 bases). This CDR3 contains 17 residues. V gave up 5 bases and J gave up 4 bases, with 23 bases separating them. CDR1 SGHTA and CDR2 FQGNSA come from the germline V gene.

This clonotype occurred many times. The chain links TRBV6-2 or TRBV6-3 to TRBJ2-4; possibly TRBD1 or TRBD2 for D (5 bases each). V was clipped by 6 bases and J by 9 bases, with 15 bases between them. CDR1 is MNHEY and CDR2 is SVGEGT in the germline V gene. CDR3 length: 13 residues. For the CDR3, the DNA is TGTGCCAGCAGCCCCGGGGCGCCTGGCATTCAGTACTTC. This codes for CASSPGAPGIQYF.

The sample holds many counts of this clonotype. The chain uses TRBV7-9 and TRBJ2-1; 7 nucleotides agree with TRBD1. CDR1 is SEHNR, CDR2 FQNEAQ, per germline (reference sequence). The CDR3 loop spans 15 amino acids. V lost 5 bases, J lost 4 bases, and 8 bases stayed unmatched. In DNA, the CDR3 is TGTGCCAGCAGCACGAAGACAGGGCGTTACAATGAGCAGTTCTTC. Protein product: CASSTKTGRYNEQFF.

In this sample, this clonotype turned up a few times. This chain links TRBV5-8 with TRBJ2-7, with 7 positions matching TRBD1. V was pared by 5 bases and J by 4 bases, with 6 bases of the junction left unmatched. The CDR3 contains 13 residues. CDR1 is SGHTS, CDR2 YDEGEE, per germline. The DNA of the CDR3 is TGTGCCAGCAGTCGGGACAGTATTTACGAGCAGTACTTC. It translates to CASSRDSIYEQYF.

Ten or more counts support this clonotype. J is TRBJ2-2 and V is TRBV7-2; possible D gene TRBD2, 6 bases. CDR3 length: 15 residues. Trimming left V 2 bases short and J 6 bases short, with 13 bases between. Germline CDR1 reads SGHTA; CDR2 reads FQGNSA. The CDR3: CASSLSRGTPGELFF. The CDR3 nucleotides are TGTGCCAGCAGCTTATCCCGCGGGACCCCCGGGGAGCTGTTTTTT.

This sequence joins TRBV20-1 and TRBJ1-2, with unresolved D. Germline V gene lookup returns CDR1 DFQATT and CDR2 SNEGSKA (reference sequence). The germline V and J ends were trimmed by 4 bases and 8 bases, with 17 bases remaining between them. The CDR3 covers 13 residues. The CDR3 DNA reads as TGCAGTGCTATGATTGACCAGGTTCTAGGCTACACCTTC. It encodes CSAMIDQVLGYTF.

The chain couples TRBV28 to TRBJ2-3; D is possibly TRBD1 (7 bases). The CDR3 is 14 residues long. Trimming cost V 3 bases and J 8 bases, with 15 bases left between them. CDR1 and CDR2 (germline): MDHEN, SYDVKM. CDR3 DNA sequence: TGTGCCAGCAGTTTTCAGGGGGGCGTCCCTACGCAGTATTTT. Translating it yields CASSFQGGVPTQYF.

This chain links TRBV20-1 with TRBJ1-1; unclear D gene. The germline V and J ends were trimmed by 6 bases and 0 bases, with 5 bases remaining between them. CDR3 size: 11 residues. CDR1 is DFQATT and CDR2 is SNEGSKA in the germline V gene (reference sequence). The CDR3 DNA reads TGCAGTGCGGCAGTGAACACTGAAGCTTTCTTT. As protein: CSAAVNTEAFF.

This clonotype was detected many times. The V and J genes are TRBV5-5 and TRBJ2-7, with TRBD1 as a possible D gene (5 bases). Trimming pared 0 bases from V and 0 bases from J, leaving 16 bases between. This CDR3 comprises 17 residues. CDR1 and CDR2 from the germline V gene are SGHKS and YYEKEE (reference sequence). CDR3 nucleotide sequence: TGTGCCAGCAGCTTGGGCGTAGGACACCGCAGCTCCTACGAGCAGTACTTC. This encodes CASSLGVGHRSSYEQYF.

The sample holds a few counts of this clonotype. The chain employs TRBV7-3 and TRBJ2-2; D gene uncertain. The CDR3 extends over 13 amino acids. The germline CDR1 and CDR2 sequences are SGHTA and FQGTGA. V lost 4 bases and J lost 9, with 12 bases in between. As DNA, the CDR3 is TGTGCCAGCAGCTCCTCTGGAGCAAGGGAGCTGTTTTTT. Amino acid sequence: CASSSSGARELFF.